This T cell receptor (beta chain) was profiled in a study of T cell repertoires in ileal Crohn's disease. Findings of the study overall: Clonality above 26.8% at surgery always came with endoscopic recurrence. Active smokers at surgery had more clonal expansions than non-smokers.

With 1 base clipped from V and 2 bases from J, the junction kept 4 bases outside the gene matches. The CDR3 has 15 residues. Germline V gives CDR1 SGHAT, CDR2 FQNNGV. In regard to this clone: Its antigen remains unidentified.

TCRdb keeps only in-frame clones here, not all; method: immunoSEQ multiplex PCR. The data contain about 15,000 clones, 70% to 90% of them singletons. The chain recombines TRBV11-2 with TRBJ2-5, with 7 bases lining up with TRBD2. The source of this sequence is an adult with Crohn's disease. The sample comprised ileal tissue. This chain's CDR3 is CASSLASGIQETQYF. CDR3 in DNA: TGTGCCAGCAGCTTAGCTAGCGGCATTCAAGAGACCCAGTACTTC.